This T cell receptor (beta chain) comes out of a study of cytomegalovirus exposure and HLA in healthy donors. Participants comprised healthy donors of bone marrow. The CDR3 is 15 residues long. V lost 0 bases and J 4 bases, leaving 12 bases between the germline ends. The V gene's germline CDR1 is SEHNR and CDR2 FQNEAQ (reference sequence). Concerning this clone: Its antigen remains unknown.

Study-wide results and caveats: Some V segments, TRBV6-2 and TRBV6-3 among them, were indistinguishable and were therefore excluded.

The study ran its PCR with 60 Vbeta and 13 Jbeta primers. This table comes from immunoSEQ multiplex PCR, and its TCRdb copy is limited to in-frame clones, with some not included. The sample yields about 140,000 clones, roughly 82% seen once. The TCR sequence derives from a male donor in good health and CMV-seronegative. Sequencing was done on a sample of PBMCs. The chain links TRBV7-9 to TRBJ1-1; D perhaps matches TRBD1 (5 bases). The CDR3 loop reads CASSLARQGGTEAFF. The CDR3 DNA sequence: TGTGCCAGCAGCTTAGCGCGGCAGGGAGGCACTGAAGCTTTCTTT.